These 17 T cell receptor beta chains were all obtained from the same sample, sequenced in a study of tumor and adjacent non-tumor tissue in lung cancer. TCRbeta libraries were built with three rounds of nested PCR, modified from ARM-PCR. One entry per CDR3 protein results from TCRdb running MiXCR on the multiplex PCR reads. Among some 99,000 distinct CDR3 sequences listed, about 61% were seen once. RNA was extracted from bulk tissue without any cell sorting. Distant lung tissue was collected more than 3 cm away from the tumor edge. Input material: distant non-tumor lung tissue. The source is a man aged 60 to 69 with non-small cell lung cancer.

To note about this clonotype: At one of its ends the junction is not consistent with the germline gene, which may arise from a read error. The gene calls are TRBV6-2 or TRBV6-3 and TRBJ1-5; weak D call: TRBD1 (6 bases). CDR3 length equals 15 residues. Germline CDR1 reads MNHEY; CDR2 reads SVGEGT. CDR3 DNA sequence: TGTGCCAGGAGTTCTCGGGGGCAAGGCAATCAGCCCCAGCATTTT. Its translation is CARSSRGQGNQPQHF.

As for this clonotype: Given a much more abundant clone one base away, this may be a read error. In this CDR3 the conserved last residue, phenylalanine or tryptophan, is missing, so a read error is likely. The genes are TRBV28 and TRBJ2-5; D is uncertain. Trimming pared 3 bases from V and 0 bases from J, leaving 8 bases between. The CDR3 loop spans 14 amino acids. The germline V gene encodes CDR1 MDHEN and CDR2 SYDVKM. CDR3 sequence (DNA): TGTGCCAGCAGTTTCGGTCAGCACCAAGAGACCCAGTACCTC. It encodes CASSFGQHQETQYL.

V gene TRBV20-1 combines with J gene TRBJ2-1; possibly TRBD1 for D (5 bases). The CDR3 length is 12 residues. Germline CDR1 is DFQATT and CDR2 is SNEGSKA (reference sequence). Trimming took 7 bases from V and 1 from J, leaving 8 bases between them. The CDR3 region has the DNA TGCAGTGTGGGGCCATCCTACAATGAGCAGTTCTTC. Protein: CSVGPSYNEQFF.

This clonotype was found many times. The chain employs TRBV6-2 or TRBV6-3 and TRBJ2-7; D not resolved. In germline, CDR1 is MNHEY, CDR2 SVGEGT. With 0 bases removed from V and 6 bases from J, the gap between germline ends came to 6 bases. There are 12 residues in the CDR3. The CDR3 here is CASSYSKPEQYF. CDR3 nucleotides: TGTGCCAGCAGTTACTCGAAACCCGAGCAGTACTTC.

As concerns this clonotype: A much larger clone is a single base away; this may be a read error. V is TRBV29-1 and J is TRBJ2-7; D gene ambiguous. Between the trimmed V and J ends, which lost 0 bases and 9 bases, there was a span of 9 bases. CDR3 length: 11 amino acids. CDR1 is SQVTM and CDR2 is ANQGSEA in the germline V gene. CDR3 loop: CSVEDLDGQYF. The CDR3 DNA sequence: TGCAGCGTTGAAGATCTGGACGGGCAGTACTTC.

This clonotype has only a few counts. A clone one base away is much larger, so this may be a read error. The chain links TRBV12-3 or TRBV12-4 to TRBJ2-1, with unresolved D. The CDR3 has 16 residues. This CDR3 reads CASSPSLQSSYNEQSF. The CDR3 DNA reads TGTGCCAGCAGTCCCTCTCTTCAAAGCTCCTACAATGAGCAGTCCTTC.

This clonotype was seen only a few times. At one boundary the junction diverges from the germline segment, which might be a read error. CDR3 DNA: TGCAGCGTTCCGCAGGGGGCGTATGACTACACCTTC. Residues: CSVPQGAYDYTF. The chain links TRBV29-1 to TRBJ1-2; 8 nucleotides line up with TRBD1. Germline V gives CDR1 SQVTM, CDR2 ANQGSEA. This CDR3 is built from 12 residues.

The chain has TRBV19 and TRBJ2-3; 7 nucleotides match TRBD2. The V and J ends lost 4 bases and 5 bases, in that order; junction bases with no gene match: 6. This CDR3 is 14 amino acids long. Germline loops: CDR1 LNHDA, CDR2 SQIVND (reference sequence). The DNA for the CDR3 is TGTGCCAGTAGTAAGCGCGGGGGTCTAGATACGCAGTATTTT. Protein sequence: CASSKRGGLDTQYF.

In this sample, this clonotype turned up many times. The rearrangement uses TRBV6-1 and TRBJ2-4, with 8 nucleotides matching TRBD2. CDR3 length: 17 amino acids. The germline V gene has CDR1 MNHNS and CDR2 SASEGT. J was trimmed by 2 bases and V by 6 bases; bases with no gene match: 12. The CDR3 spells CASSHGLASFPKNIQYF. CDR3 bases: TGTGCCAGCAGCCACGGACTAGCCTCTTTTCCCAAAAACATTCAGTACTTC.

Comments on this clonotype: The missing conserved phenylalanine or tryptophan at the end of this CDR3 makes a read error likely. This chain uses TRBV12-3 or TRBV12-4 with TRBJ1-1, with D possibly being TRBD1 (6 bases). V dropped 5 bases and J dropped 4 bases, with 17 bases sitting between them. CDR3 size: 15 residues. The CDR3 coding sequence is TGTGCCAGCAGTCGACTCCAGGGGTCGGGCACTGAAGCTTTCTTA. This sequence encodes CASSRLQGSGTEAFL.

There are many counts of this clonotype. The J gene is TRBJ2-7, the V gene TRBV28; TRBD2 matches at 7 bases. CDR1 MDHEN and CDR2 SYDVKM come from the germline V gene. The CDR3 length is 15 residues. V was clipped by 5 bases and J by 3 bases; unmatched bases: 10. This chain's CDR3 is CASSGAGGSGYEQYF. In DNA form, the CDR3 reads TGTGCCAGCAGTGGGGCGGGCGGGAGTGGCTACGAGCAGTACTTC. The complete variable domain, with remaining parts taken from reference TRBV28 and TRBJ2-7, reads DVKVTQSSRYLVKRTGEKVFLECVQDMDHENMFWYRQDPGLGLRLIYFSYDVKMKEKGDIPEGYSVSREKKERFSLILESASTNQTSMYLCASSGAGGSGYEQYFGPGTRLTVT.

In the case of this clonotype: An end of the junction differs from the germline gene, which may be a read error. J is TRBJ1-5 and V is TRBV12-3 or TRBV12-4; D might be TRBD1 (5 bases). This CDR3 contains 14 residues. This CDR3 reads CTSSRGTTREPQHF. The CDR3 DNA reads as TGTACCAGCAGCCGCGGGACCACCAGGGAGCCCCAGCATTTT.

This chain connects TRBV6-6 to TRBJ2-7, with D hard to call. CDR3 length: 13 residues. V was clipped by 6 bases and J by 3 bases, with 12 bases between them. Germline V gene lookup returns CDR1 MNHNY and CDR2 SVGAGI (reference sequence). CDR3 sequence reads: CASSPGRSYEQYF. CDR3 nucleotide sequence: TGTGCCAGCAGCCCCGGACGTAGCTACGAGCAGTACTTC.

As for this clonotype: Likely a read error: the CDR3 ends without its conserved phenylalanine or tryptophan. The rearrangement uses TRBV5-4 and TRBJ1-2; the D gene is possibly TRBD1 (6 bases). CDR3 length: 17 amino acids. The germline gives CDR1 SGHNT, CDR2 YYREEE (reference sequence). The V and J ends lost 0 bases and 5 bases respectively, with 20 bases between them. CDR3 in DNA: TGTGCCAGCAGCTTGGGCCCCAAGACAGGTGGTGGGTATGGCTACACCTCC. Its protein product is CASSLGPKTGGGYGYTS.

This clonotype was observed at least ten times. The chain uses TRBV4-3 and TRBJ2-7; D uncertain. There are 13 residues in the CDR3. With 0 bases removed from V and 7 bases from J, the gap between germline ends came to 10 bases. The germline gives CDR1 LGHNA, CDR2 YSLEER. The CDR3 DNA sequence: TGCGCCAGCAGCCAAGAAAGTGGTGCTGAGCAGTACTTC. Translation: CASSQESGAEQYF.

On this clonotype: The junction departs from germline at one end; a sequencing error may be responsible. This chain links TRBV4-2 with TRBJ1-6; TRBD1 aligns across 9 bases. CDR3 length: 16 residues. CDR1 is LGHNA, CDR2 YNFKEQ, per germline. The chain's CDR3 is CPSSAGGQGYNLPLHF. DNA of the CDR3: TGTCCCAGCAGCGCAGGAGGACAGGGGTATAATTTACCCCTCCACTTT.

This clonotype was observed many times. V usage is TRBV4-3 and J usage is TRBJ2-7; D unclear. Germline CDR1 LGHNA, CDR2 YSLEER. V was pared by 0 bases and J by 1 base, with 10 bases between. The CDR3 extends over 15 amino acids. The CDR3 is CASSQEAQVSYEQYF. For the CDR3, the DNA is TGCGCCAGCAGCCAAGAGGCTCAGGTATCCTACGAGCAGTACTTC.